This TCR beta chain was sequenced during a study of shared clonotypes between healthy human individuals. In the case of this clone: Its antigen is unknown.

TCRdb's copy holds only in-frame clones and misses some; the assay was immunoSEQ multiplex PCR. The sample shows about 2.4 million clones, 80% to 95% of them seen only once. Study-wide results and limits: Approximately 4.6% of naive CD4 clonotypes were shared across four donors. Richness estimates generally favored naive over memory subsets.

Recent acute infections and vaccinations were absent in the healthy HIV-negative adult donors. From CD4+ cells came CD45RA+ naive and CD45RA-negative memory subsets. The sequence was obtained from a young man in good health. Some clones in this sample may be carry-over from other donors' samples. The sequenced sample was naive CD4+ T cells from PBMCs. Documented subset: CD45RA+ positively selected.

For the CDR3, the DNA is TGCAGTGCTAGACCTCGTGAGGAGCAGTTCTTC. It translates to CSARPREEQFF. The chain links TRBV20-1 to TRBJ2-1; D not resolved. The V end was cut by 2 bases, the J end by 10 bases, with 9 bases between. Germline V gene data show CDR1 as DFQATT and CDR2 as SNEGSKA (reference sequence). This CDR3 is built from 11 residues.